Shown below are 17 T cell receptor beta chains from a single sample sequenced in a study of blood T cell repertoires in COVID-19. The method was immunoSEQ multiplex PCR; TCRdb's version includes in-frame clones alone and lacks a portion of them. The data show approximately 140,000 clones, with 80% to 85% seen just once and about 8.1% held by the top ten. Sequenced sample: peripheral blood. These receptors originate from a man aged 30-40 years with COVID-19, enrolled during active disease.

The chain uses TRBV11-2 and TRBJ1-5; 9 nucleotides match TRBD1. The germline gives CDR1 SGHAT, CDR2 FQNNGV. CDR3 size: 17 residues. V lost 5 bases, J lost 3 bases, and 11 bases stayed unmatched. The CDR3 protein is CASSDPGTGSPNQPQHF. In DNA form, the CDR3 reads TGTGCCAGCAGCGACCCCGGGACAGGGAGCCCCAATCAGCCCCAGCATTTT. Combining the CDR3 with reference TRBV11-2 and TRBJ1-5 gives the whole variable domain EAGVAQSPRYKIIEKRQSVAFWCNPISGHATLYWYQQILGQGPKLLIQFQNNGVVDDSQLPKDRFSAERLKGVDSTLKIQPAKLEDSAVYLCASSDPGTGSPNQPQHFGDGTRLSIL.

The V and J genes are TRBV2 and TRBJ2-3; 12 bases line up with TRBD2. Per the germline V gene, CDR1 is SNHLY and CDR2 is FYNNEI. J gave up 5 bases and V 8 bases, and 11 bases lay outside the gene matches. CDR3 length: 16 amino acids. CDR3 sequence: CASAGPSGREIDTQYF. Here the CDR3 DNA reads TGTGCCAGCGCGGGGCCTAGCGGGAGGGAGATAGATACGCAGTATTTT.

The V gene is TRBV29-1, the J gene TRBJ2-6; D remains unclear. Germline V gene lookup returns CDR1 SQVTM and CDR2 ANQGSEA. Deletions cut 1 base from V and 2 bases from J, with 6 bases between. The CDR3 is made up of 14 amino acids. This CDR3 is CSVEGLTGANVLTF. The CDR3 DNA follows: TGCAGCGTTGAAGGGCTGACTGGGGCCAACGTCCTGACTTTC.

The chain carries TRBV27 and TRBJ1-2; tentatively, D is TRBD1 (5 bases). CDR3 length: 13 amino acids. Per germline, CDR1 MNHEY and CDR2 SMNVEV (reference sequence). The germline V and J ends were trimmed by 6 bases and 2 bases, with 10 bases remaining between them. CDR3 region: CASSAQGNYGYTF. CDR3 nucleotide sequence: TGTGCCAGCAGCGCCCAGGGAAACTATGGCTACACCTTC.

The chain uses TRBV19 and TRBJ2-3, with 8 bases that match TRBD2. V trimming: 3 bases; J trimming: 1 base; junction bases outside the gene matches: 6. Germline loops: CDR1 LNHDA, CDR2 SQIVND (reference sequence). This CDR3 comprises 16 residues. CDR3 sequence: CASSILLADGTDTQYF. The CDR3 DNA reads as TGTGCCAGTAGTATCTTACTAGCGGACGGCACAGATACGCAGTATTTT.

The J gene is TRBJ2-1, the V gene TRBV6-5; weak D call: TRBD2 (5 bases). V lost 5 bases, J lost 8 bases, and 13 bases lay in between. This CDR3 contains 13 residues. The germline V gene encodes CDR1 MNHEY and CDR2 SVGAGI. CDR3 coding DNA: TGTGCCAGCAGTCAGACTGAGGGCCATGAGCAGTTCTTC. Protein: CASSQTEGHEQFF.

The chain recombines TRBV9 with TRBJ1-3; 10 nucleotides agree with TRBD1. The CDR3 is made up of 15 amino acids. From germline, CDR1 is SGDLS and CDR2 YYNGEE. V shed 2 bases and J 7 bases; nucleotides not matched to a gene: 6. The CDR3 DNA sequence: TGTGCCAGCAGCGTTAGCGGGGGACAGGGGAACACCATATATTTT. Protein sequence: CASSVSGGQGNTIYF.

This sequence joins TRBV3-1 (or the pseudogene TRBV3-2) and TRBJ1-1, with D perhaps matching TRBD1 (6 bases). V lost 6 bases and J lost 4, with 12 bases in between. Looked up from germline, CDR1 is LGHDT and CDR2 is YNNKEL (reference sequence). The CDR3 runs to 13 residues. CDR3 protein: CASSETGFTEAFF. CDR3 coding DNA: TGTGCCAGCAGTGAGACAGGTTTCACTGAAGCTTTCTTT.

CDR3 residues: CASKGGTVNEKLFF. CDR3 nucleotide sequence: TGTGCCTCTAAAGGGGGGACAGTTAATGAAAAACTGTTTTTT. The chain has TRBV7-2 and TRBJ1-4, with 7 bases matching TRBD1. Germline assignment: CDR1 SGHTA and CDR2 FQGNSA. The trim removed 11 bases at V and 4 bases at J, leaving 10 bases unmatched. This CDR3 is built from 14 residues.

V is TRBV5-1 and J is TRBJ2-1; D unclear. The germline CDR1 and CDR2 sequences are SGHRS and YFSETQ. The V and J ends lost 6 bases and 0 bases respectively, with 16 bases between them. This CDR3 region has 16 residues. The CDR3 protein is CASTMAQSNSYNEQFF. The CDR3 coding sequence is TGCGCCAGCACCATGGCCCAGTCCAACTCCTACAATGAGCAGTTCTTC.

The rearrangement uses TRBV7-2 and TRBJ2-7; the D is unclear. This CDR3 region has 15 residues. The ends were cut back, 5 bases at V and 3 bases at J, with 17 bases in the middle. CDR1 and CDR2 (germline): SGHTA, FQGNSA. CDR3 sequence reads: CASSAQLGRYYEQYF. CDR3 DNA: TGTGCCAGCAGCGCCCAGCTGGGCAGATACTACGAGCAGTACTTC.

The chain links TRBV5-4 to TRBJ1-1, with D possibly being TRBD1 (6 bases). The CDR3 loop spans 13 amino acids. The germline V and J ends were trimmed by 5 bases and 2 bases, with 10 bases remaining between them. Per the germline V gene, CDR1 is SGHNT and CDR2 is YYREEE (reference sequence). For the CDR3, the DNA is TGTGCCAGCAGACCACAGGGAAACACTGAAGCTTTCTTT. Translation: CASRPQGNTEAFF.

The V gene is TRBV6-5, the J gene TRBJ1-2, with 7 bases fitting TRBD1. This CDR3 has 13 residues. Germline trimming cut 6 bases from V and 8 bases from J; bases unmatched to any gene: 9. The germline V gene has CDR1 MNHEY and CDR2 SVGAGI. The DNA for the CDR3 is TGTGCCAGCAGAGGGACAGCTATATGGGGCTACACCTTC. It translates to CASRGTAIWGYTF.

The chain couples TRBV5-6 to TRBJ2-3; D gene uncertain. Germline loops: CDR1 SGHDT, CDR2 YYEEEE. V was clipped by 5 bases and J by 2 bases, with 9 bases between them. The CDR3 runs to 13 residues. The CDR3 nucleotides read TGTGCCAGCAGTCCCGGGTACACAGATACGCAGTATTTT. It translates to CASSPGYTDTQYF.

The gene calls are TRBV29-1 and TRBJ2-1; D unclear. The V gene lost 3 bases and the J gene lost 2 bases, with 11 bases spanning the gap. The CDR3 is made up of 14 amino acids. Germline V gene sequence: CDR1 SQVTM, CDR2 ANQGSEA. The CDR3 DNA sequence: TGCAGCGTTGAGTGGCAGGAAACCTACAATGAGCAGTTCTTC. As protein: CSVEWQETYNEQFF.

The chain couples TRBV27 to TRBJ1-2; perhaps TRBD1 as D (5 bases). Trimming took off 4 bases at V and 8 bases at J, with 14 bases between the two ends. Germline CDR1 MNHEY, CDR2 SMNVEV (reference sequence). The CDR3 extends over 13 amino acids. DNA of the CDR3: TGTGCCAGCAGTTCCCTCTGGGGGGACGGCTACACCTTC. Its protein is CASSSLWGDGYTF.

The chain has TRBV3-1 (or the pseudogene TRBV3-2) and TRBJ1-4; D gene uncertain. Germline values: CDR1 LGHDT, CDR2 YNNKEL (reference sequence). V lost 0 bases and J lost 12, with 11 bases in between. The CDR3 runs 13 residues. The CDR3: CASSQDPGRQLFF. In DNA form, the CDR3 reads TGTGCCAGCAGCCAAGACCCCGGGAGGCAACTGTTTTTT.